The 21 T cell receptor beta chains below come from one sample, sequenced in a study of T-cell memory formation after mild COVID-19. A single record per CDR3 protein comes from TCRdb applying MiXCR to the 5' RACE reads. The data show around 300,000 distinct CDR3 sequences, with approximately 18% seen just once and 20% to 25% held by the top ten. The specimen sequenced was PBMCs or a T cell subset sorted from them (not recorded which). All receptors come from a man between 18 and 35 years old who had mild COVID-19 (a few samples of this study predate the infection). Cell type and time point are not known.

The rearrangement joins TRBV4-3 to TRBJ2-1; 9 bases map to TRBD2. The CDR3 totals 17 residues. Trimming removed 0 bases from V and 4 bases from J; junction bases left unmatched: 7. Germline V gene lookup returns CDR1 LGHNA and CDR2 YSLEER. As DNA, the CDR3 is TGCGCCAGCAGCCAAGATCTCCGGCGGGGGGGTTACAATGAGCAGTTCTTC. Translating gives CASSQDLRRGGYNEQFF.

Here the CDR3 reads CASSPWGLQTNSPLHF. Written as DNA, the CDR3 is TGCGCCAGCAGCCCCTGGGGACTCCAGACGAATTCACCCCTCCACTTT. The genes are TRBV5-1 and TRBJ1-6; perhaps TRBD1 as D (5 bases). CDR3 length: 16 residues. The germline gives CDR1 SGHRS, CDR2 YFSETQ. Trimming removed 4 bases at V and 7 bases at J, with 18 bases between. The complete variable domain, with remaining parts taken from reference TRBV5-1 and TRBJ1-6, reads KAGVTQTPRYLIKTRGQQVTLSCSPISGHRSVSWYQQTPGQGLQFLFEYFSETQRNKGNFPGRFSGRQFSNSRSEMNVSTLELGDSALYLCASSPWGLQTNSPLHFGNGTRLTVT.

The rearrangement links TRBV6-2 or TRBV6-3 to TRBJ2-5; tentative D call: TRBD1 (6 bases). Trimming removed 5 bases at V and 5 bases at J, with 15 bases between. CDR3 length: 14 amino acids. The germline gives CDR1 MNHEY, CDR2 SVGEGT. Here the CDR3 reads CASSPTRGQETQYF. CDR3 coding DNA: TGTGCCAGCAGTCCCACCAGGGGCCAGGAGACCCAGTACTTC.

This clonotype was observed a handful of times. The CDR3 nucleotides are TGTGCCAGCAGTGGGAAGGACACCACAGATACGCAGTATTTT. It is translated as CASSGKDTTDTQYF. V and J are TRBV9 and TRBJ2-3, with a tentative D call TRBD1 (5 bases). The germline V and J ends were trimmed by 5 bases and 2 bases, with 12 bases remaining between them. Germline V gene lookup returns CDR1 SGDLS and CDR2 YYNGEE. This CDR3 contains 14 residues.

In this sample, this clonotype turned up a few times. The chain employs TRBV4-1 and TRBJ2-1, with 7 bases aligning to TRBD2. With V trimmed by 3 bases and J by 9 bases, 11 bases remained unmatched. The CDR3 is 15 residues long. Per germline, CDR1 MGHRA and CDR2 YSYEKL. The CDR3 coding sequence is TGCGCCAGCAGCCACGCGCGGGGGTCCACGGCTGAGCAGTTCTTC. This translates into CASSHARGSTAEQFF.

This clonotype was observed a few times. J is TRBJ1-2 and V is TRBV5-1; 7 positions agree with TRBD1. The CDR3 spans 15 residues. V shed 4 bases and J 2 bases; nucleotides not matched to a gene: 8. CDR1 and CDR2 from the germline V gene are SGHRS and YFSETQ. As DNA, the CDR3 is TGCGCCAGCAGCCCGAGGACAGGATACAACTATGGCTACACCTTC. This encodes CASSPRTGYNYGYTF.

This clonotype is labeled as medium-sized. The CDR3 DNA is TGCGCCAGCAGCCCTAGGGAGGTGGCTGAAGCTTTCTTT. Residues: CASSPREVAEAFF. The chain links TRBV4-1 to TRBJ1-1; D unresolved. The ends were cut back, 4 bases at V and 6 bases at J, with 12 bases in the middle. This CDR3 comprises 13 residues. Looked up from germline, CDR1 is MGHRA and CDR2 is YSYEKL.

This clonotype has a handful of counts. V and J are TRBV12-3 or TRBV12-4 and TRBJ2-7, with D perhaps matching TRBD2 (6 bases). V lost 6 bases, J lost 0 bases, and 18 bases lay in between. CDR3 length: 16 amino acids. CDR3 coding DNA: TGTGCCAGCAGCCGGGGACCTTTCGGGGGCTCCTACGAGCAGTACTTC. Its translation is CASSRGPFGGSYEQYF.

In its sample, this clonotype was seen a few times. This chain links TRBV20-1 with TRBJ2-7, with D possibly being TRBD1 or TRBD2 (5 bases each). Trimming removed 0 bases at V and 5 bases at J, with 8 bases between. Germline lookup yields CDR1 DFQATT and CDR2 SNEGSKA (reference sequence). This CDR3 comprises 12 residues. The CDR3, as DNA: TGCAGTGCTAGAGATCTGGGGGACGAGCAGTACTTC. It is translated as CSARDLGDEQYF.

The rearrangement uses TRBV12-3 or TRBV12-4 and TRBJ1-3; D gene uncertain. The ends were cut back, 5 bases at V and 4 bases at J, with 9 bases in the middle. This CDR3 is 13 amino acids long. The CDR3 nucleotides are TGTGCCAGCAGTCGGGAGATGGGAAACACCATATATTTT. It is translated as CASSREMGNTIYF.

A few counts support this clonotype. The chain employs TRBV4-1 and TRBJ1-5, with D perhaps matching TRBD1 (5 bases). The CDR3 extends over 17 amino acids. CDR1 MGHRA and CDR2 YSYEKL come from the germline V gene. V was pared by 3 bases and J by 1 base, with 16 bases between. CDR3 in amino acids: CASSQTVESYSNQPQHF. DNA for the CDR3: TGCGCCAGCAGCCAGACAGTGGAAAGCTACAGCAATCAGCCCCAGCATTTT.

The sample holds a few counts of this clonotype. The V gene is TRBV12-3 or TRBV12-4, the J gene TRBJ1-5; TRBD1 is a possible D gene (5 bases). The CDR3 totals 16 residues. The germline V and J ends were trimmed by 5 bases and 4 bases, with 18 bases remaining between them. CDR3: CASSVQGWDLNQPQHF. The CDR3 DNA sequence: TGTGCCAGCAGTGTGCAGGGATGGGATTTGAATCAGCCCCAGCATTTT.

The V and J genes are TRBV4-3 and TRBJ1-2; perhaps TRBD1 as D (5 bases). The germline V gene has CDR1 LGHNA and CDR2 YSLEER. The CDR3 contains 15 residues. V was pared by 4 bases and J by 4 bases, with 16 bases between. CDR3 in DNA: TGCGCCAGCAGCCCCAGCTTCAGGGAACTCTATGGCTACACCTTC. Translating gives CASSPSFRELYGYTF.

V gene TRBV6-2 or TRBV6-3 combines with J gene TRBJ2-5; D remains unclear. Germline CDR1 and CDR2: MNHEY and SVGEGT. CDR3 length: 11 residues. V was clipped by 6 bases and J by 9 bases, with 11 bases between them. This CDR3 reads CASSSRVSQYF. The DNA for the CDR3 is TGTGCCAGCAGCAGTAGAGTGTCCCAGTACTTC.

The chain couples TRBV4-3 to TRBJ1-2; the D gene is possibly TRBD1 (6 bases). V was shortened by 1 base and J by 6 bases, with 15 bases between the two germline ends. The CDR3 totals 15 residues. Germline V lookup: CDR1 LGHNA, CDR2 YSLEER. The CDR3 DNA reads TGCGCCAGCAGCCAAGTGGTTAGGGGGGGCAATGGCTACACCTTC. It yields the protein CASSQVVRGGNGYTF.

This chain links TRBV5-6 with TRBJ2-1; TRBD1 matches 7 bases. V was pared by 4 bases and J by 2 bases, with 6 bases of the junction left unmatched. CDR1 SGHDT and CDR2 YYEEEE come from the germline V gene. CDR3 length: 15 amino acids. The CDR3 DNA is TGTGCCAGCAGCCACCAGACAGGGACCTACAATGAGCAGTTCTTC. This encodes CASSHQTGTYNEQFF. The full variable domain, in which reference TRBV5-6 and TRBJ2-1 provide the parts outside the CDR3, is DAGVTQSPTHLIKTRGQQVTLRCSPKSGHDTVSWYQQALGQGPQFIFQYYEEEERQRGNFPDRFSGHQFPNYSSELNVNALLLGDSALYLCASSHQTGTYNEQFFGPGTRLTVL.

In this sample, this clonotype turned up many times. The chain is built from TRBV7-7 and TRBJ2-7; no clear D. The CDR3 consists of 14 residues. Trimming pared 1 base from V and 1 base from J, leaving 8 bases between. Germline CDR1 is SSHAT and CDR2 is FNYEAQ (reference sequence). The CDR3 sequence is CASSLGVGSYEQYF. In nucleotides, the CDR3 is TGTGCCAGCAGCTTAGGTGTGGGGTCCTACGAGCAGTACTTC. Full variable domain (missing parts from reference TRBV7-7 and TRBJ2-7): GAGVSQSPRYKVTKRGQDVTLRCDPISSHATLYWYQQALGQGPEFLTYFNYEAQPDKSGLPSDRFSAERPEGSISTLTIQRTEQRDSAMYRCASSLGVGSYEQYFGPGTRLTVT.

This clonotype occurred many times. V gene TRBV6-6 combines with J gene TRBJ1-1; perhaps TRBD1 as D (5 bases). The CDR3 is 13 residues long. V was pared by 2 bases and J by 6 bases, with 10 bases between. From germline, CDR1 is MNHNY and CDR2 SVGAGI (reference sequence). In DNA form, the CDR3 reads TGTGCCAGCAGTTACGGGGCGGGGCCTGAAGCTTTCTTT. It specifies CASSYGAGPEAFF.

This clonotype was seen only a few times. This chain links TRBV4-3 with TRBJ1-4; perhaps TRBD1 as D (5 bases). The V gene lost 0 bases and the J gene lost 4 bases, with 12 bases spanning the gap. The CDR3 covers 16 residues. Germline CDR1 reads LGHNA; CDR2 reads YSLEER. CDR3 coding DNA: TGCGCCAGCAGCCAAGAAACAGTTCAGGGTAATGAAAAACTGTTTTTT. Translating it yields CASSQETVQGNEKLFF.

A few counts support this clonotype. The chain links TRBV9 to TRBJ1-3; no reliable D call. Trimming took off 4 bases at V and 3 bases at J, with 8 bases between the two ends. The V gene's germline CDR1 is SGDLS and CDR2 YYNGEE. The CDR3 is 13 residues long. This chain's CDR3 is CASSLRGGNTIYF. CDR3 coding DNA: TGTGCCAGCAGCCTCAGAGGTGGAAACACCATATATTTT.

V usage is TRBV7-2 and J usage is TRBJ2-5; D unresolved. The CDR3 is 12 residues long. Germline assignment: CDR1 SGHTA and CDR2 FQGNSA. V shed 4 bases and J shed 9 bases, with 12 bases lying between them. CDR3 in amino acids: CASSSKQFPQYF. The CDR3 DNA reads TGTGCCAGCAGCTCCAAACAGTTTCCCCAGTACTTC.